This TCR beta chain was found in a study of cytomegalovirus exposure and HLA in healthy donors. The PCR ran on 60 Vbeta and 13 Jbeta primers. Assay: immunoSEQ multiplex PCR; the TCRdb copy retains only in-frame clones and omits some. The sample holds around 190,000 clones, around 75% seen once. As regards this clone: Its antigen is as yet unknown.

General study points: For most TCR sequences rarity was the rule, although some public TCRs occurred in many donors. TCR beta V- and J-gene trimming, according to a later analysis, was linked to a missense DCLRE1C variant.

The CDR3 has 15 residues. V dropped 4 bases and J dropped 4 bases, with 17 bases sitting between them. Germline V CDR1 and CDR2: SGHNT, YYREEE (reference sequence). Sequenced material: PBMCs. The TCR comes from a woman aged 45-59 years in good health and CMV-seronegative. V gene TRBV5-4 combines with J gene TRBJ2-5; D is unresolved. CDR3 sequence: CASSPSPEWRETQYF. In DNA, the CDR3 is TGTGCCAGCAGCCCTTCACCCGAGTGGAGAGAGACCCAGTACTTC. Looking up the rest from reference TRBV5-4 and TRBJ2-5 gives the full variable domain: ETGVTQSPTHLIKTRGQQVTLRCSSQSGHNTVSWYQQALGQGPQFIFQYYREEENGRGNFPPRFSGLQFPNYSSELNVNALELDDSALYLCASSPSPEWRETQYFGPGTRLLVL.